The clone carrying this T cell receptor (beta chain) was seen more than once but under ten times. Its matching antigen is unknown. The data are from a study of blood T cells in healthy people across ages. Study-level results: Estimates based on one million T cells were treated as lower bounds. Per million T cells, TCR beta diversity dropped roughly linearly as age increased.

Primers used in a second PCR of about 7 to 12 cycles were a sample-barcoded 5' primer and a J-beta primer mix. TCRdb re-analysed the 5' RACE reads in MiXCR, keeping a single row per CDR3 protein. Counted here are about 1.4 million distinct CDR3 sequences, 55% to 75% occurring once; the ten biggest clones make up 6.5% to 8.5%. The junction had 6 bases not matched to a gene; V was cut back by 4 bases and J by 6 bases. The CDR3 runs to 15 residues. Germline assignment: CDR1 SGHRS and CDR2 YFSETQ. The chain combines TRBV5-1 with TRBJ1-4, with 10 bases lining up with TRBD1. The material sequenced was blood. This TCR was sampled from a man younger than 35 in good health. The CDR3 reads CASSGGQGRHEKLFF. DNA of the CDR3: TGCGCCAGCAGCGGGGGACAGGGGCGTCATGAAAAACTGTTTTTT. The complete variable domain, with remaining parts taken from reference TRBV5-1 and TRBJ1-4, reads KAGVTQTPRYLIKTRGQQVTLSCSPISGHRSVSWYQQTPGQGLQFLFEYFSETQRNKGNFPGRFSGRQFSNSRSEMNVSTLELGDSALYLCASSGGQGRHEKLFFGSGTQLSVL.